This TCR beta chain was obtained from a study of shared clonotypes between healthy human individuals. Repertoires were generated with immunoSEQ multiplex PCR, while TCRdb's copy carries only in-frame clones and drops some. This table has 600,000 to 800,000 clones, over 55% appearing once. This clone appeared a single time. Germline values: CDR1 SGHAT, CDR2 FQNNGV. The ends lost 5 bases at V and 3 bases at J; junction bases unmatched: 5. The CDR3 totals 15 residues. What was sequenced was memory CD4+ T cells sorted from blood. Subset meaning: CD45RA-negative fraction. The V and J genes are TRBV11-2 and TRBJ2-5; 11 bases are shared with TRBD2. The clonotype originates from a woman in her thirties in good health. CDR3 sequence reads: CASSLGTSGKETQYF. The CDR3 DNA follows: TGTGCCAGCAGCCTCGGGACTAGCGGAAAAGAGACCCAGTACTTC.